This entry features one TCR beta chain sequence. No antigen is known for it. This specimen belongs to a study of radiotherapy plus CTLA-4 blockade in lung cancer. Study-level information: Disease control was present in 30% to 35% of patients, and objective responses in roughly 17%.

In germline, CDR1 is MNHNS, CDR2 SASEGT. Trimming cost V 5 bases and J 6 bases, with 17 bases left between them. The CDR3 has 15 amino acids. Whole-study results and caveats: Response was reportedly best predicted by early blood T cell clone dynamics, with interferon-beta. Blood-borne expansion of tumor-derived TCR clones followed radiotherapy plus ipilimumab.

The data were produced by immunoSEQ multiplex PCR, yet TCRdb's version contains in-frame clones alone and is incomplete. The data hold more than 25,000 clones, with 79% observed a single time. The sequencing here drew on peripheral blood, taken from a patient treated with radiotherapy plus ipilimumab. This sequence was found in a human donor with non-small cell lung cancer that progressed on radiotherapy plus ipilimumab. J is TRBJ2-1 and V is TRBV6-1; the D gene is possibly TRBD2 (6 bases). CDR3 nucleotide sequence: TGTGCCAGCAGTCCTAGCGCCTCAGGAGGCAATGAGCAGTTCTTC. Translated, it gives CASSPSASGGNEQFF.